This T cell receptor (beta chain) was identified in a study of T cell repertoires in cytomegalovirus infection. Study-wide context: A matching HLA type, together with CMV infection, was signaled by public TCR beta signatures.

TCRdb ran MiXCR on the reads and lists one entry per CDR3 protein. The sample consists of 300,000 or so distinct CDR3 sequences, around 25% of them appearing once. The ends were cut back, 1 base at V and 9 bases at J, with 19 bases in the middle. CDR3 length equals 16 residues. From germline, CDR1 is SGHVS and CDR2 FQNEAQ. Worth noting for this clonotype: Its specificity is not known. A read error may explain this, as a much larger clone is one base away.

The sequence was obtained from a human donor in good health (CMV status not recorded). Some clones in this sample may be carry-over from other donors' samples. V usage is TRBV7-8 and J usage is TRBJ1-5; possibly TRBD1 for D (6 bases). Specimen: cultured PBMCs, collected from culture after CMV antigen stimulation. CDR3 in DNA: TGTGCCAGCAGCTTAGGGGGGGGCACAGGAGATCGGCCCCAGCATTTT. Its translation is CASSLGGGTGDRPQHF. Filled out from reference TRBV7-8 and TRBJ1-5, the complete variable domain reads GAGVSQSPRYKVAKRGQDVALRCDPISGHVSLFWYQQALGQGPEFLTYFQNEAQLDKSGLPSDRFFAERPEGSVSTLKIQRTQQEDSAVYLCASSLGGGTGDRPQHFGDGTRLSIL.